Following are 23 T cell receptor beta chains from one sample sequenced in a study of blood T cell repertoires in COVID-19. The assay was immunoSEQ multiplex PCR, and TCRdb's table has in-frame clones only and misses some. The repertoire holds about 330,000 clones, approximately 87% seen once, with roughly 5.2% in the top ten. Sequences were obtained from PBMCs or T cells enriched from blood (not recorded which). The receptors were sampled from a woman in her twenties or thirties who had recovered from COVID-19.

The chain combines TRBV24-1 with TRBJ2-1, with TRBD1 matching 7 bases. Germline V gene data show CDR1 as KGHDR and CDR2 as SFDVKD. V was clipped by 3 bases and J by 10 bases; unmatched bases: 11. The CDR3 has 15 amino acids. CDR3 loop: CATSDPLRGGREQFF. The CDR3 DNA is TGTGCCACCAGTGATCCCCTAAGAGGGGGCAGGGAGCAGTTCTTC.

The rearrangement joins TRBV29-1 to TRBJ1-2; 7 bases map to TRBD1. Germline-derived CDR1 and CDR2 are SQVTM and ANQGSEA. This CDR3 contains 13 residues. With V trimmed by 2 bases and J by 4 bases, 4 bases remained unmatched. The chain's CDR3 is CSVERQGIYGYTF. The DNA for the CDR3 is TGCAGCGTTGAAAGACAGGGCATCTATGGCTACACCTTC.

The J gene is TRBJ1-2, the V gene TRBV7-9, with 7 bases identical to TRBD1. The V segment lost 5 bases and the J segment 2 bases; nucleotides outside the gene matches: 8. In germline, CDR1 is SEHNR, CDR2 FQNEAQ (reference sequence). The CDR3 has 15 amino acids. The CDR3 sequence is CASSTGQFGNYGYTF. CDR3 sequence (DNA): TGTGCCAGCAGCACGGGACAGTTCGGCAACTATGGCTACACCTTC.

This chain uses TRBV28 with TRBJ2-7, with 7 nucleotides matching TRBD1. This CDR3 has 14 amino acids. Per the germline V gene, CDR1 is MDHEN and CDR2 is SYDVKM. V dropped 6 bases and J dropped 5; count of bases not matched to a gene: 10. CDR3 region: CASRPPGGINEQYF. The CDR3 nucleotides are TGTGCCAGCAGGCCGCCAGGGGGAATTAACGAGCAGTACTTC.

The rearrangement joins TRBV2 to TRBJ2-2; D is possibly TRBD1 (5 bases). The V end lost 4 bases, the J end lost 9 bases, and 18 bases lay between the germline ends. The CDR3 loop spans 15 amino acids. Looked up from germline, CDR1 is SNHLY and CDR2 is FYNNEI. CDR3 nucleotides: TGTGCCAGCAGTGTCCAGGGTCTCAGTCGACGGGAGCTGTTTTTT. Translation: CASSVQGLSRRELFF.

This chain uses TRBV5-1 with TRBJ2-4, with TRBD2 matching over 12 bases. The CDR3 spans 18 residues. V lost 3 bases to trimming and J lost 2 bases; unmatched junction nucleotides: 9. Germline V gives CDR1 SGHRS, CDR2 YFSETQ. The CDR3 coding sequence is TGCGCCAGCAGCTGGGCCGCGACTAGCGGGGGAACCAAAAACATTCAGTACTTC. This sequence encodes CASSWAATSGGTKNIQYF.

The chain joins TRBV11-3 to TRBJ2-5, with 8 bases lining up with TRBD2. The CDR3 contains 13 residues. Looked up from germline, CDR1 is SGHNT and CDR2 is YENEEA. With 5 bases clipped from V and 5 bases from J, the junction kept 4 bases outside the gene matches. The CDR3 nucleotides read TGTGCCAGCAGCGCGACTAGCGCCGAGACCCAGTACTTC. Translation gives CASSATSAETQYF.

The gene calls are TRBV6-5 and TRBJ1-1; TRBD1 aligns across 7 bases. The trim removed 2 bases at V and 4 bases at J, leaving 4 bases unmatched. The length of the CDR3 is 14 residues. Germline V lookup: CDR1 MNHEY, CDR2 SVGAGI. Here the CDR3 DNA reads TGTGCCAGCAGTTACACAGGGGCGGCCACTGAAGCTTTCTTT. Amino acid sequence: CASSYTGAATEAFF.

The chain carries TRBV19 and TRBJ1-2, with 9 bases fitting TRBD1. The CDR3 length is 15 residues. The V gene end was trimmed by 5 bases and the J gene end by 8 bases; junction bases not matched to a gene: 12. Germline-derived CDR1 and CDR2 are LNHDA and SQIVND (reference sequence). In DNA, the CDR3 is TGTGCCAGTAGTTCCCGGACAGGGGACGTACGGGGCTACACCTTC. Encoded protein: CASSSRTGDVRGYTF.

The V gene is TRBV11-2, the J gene TRBJ2-2, with D possibly TRBD1 on 6 matching bases. Germline CDR1 SGHAT, CDR2 FQNNGV. V was shortened by 1 base and J by 5 bases, with 11 bases between the two germline ends. The CDR3 has 15 residues. The CDR3 sequence: CASSLVRGHTGELFF. CDR3 DNA sequence: TGTGCCAGCAGCTTAGTCAGGGGCCATACCGGGGAGCTGTTTTTT.

This clone was detected only once. V is TRBV20-1 and J is TRBJ1-2, with D perhaps TRBD1 (6 bases). Germline assignment: CDR1 DFQATT and CDR2 SNEGSKA (reference sequence). V lost 3 bases to trimming and J lost 3 bases, with 14 bases between them. There are 14 residues in the CDR3. The CDR3 sequence is CSASGGSYYYGYTF. The CDR3 DNA is TGCAGTGCTAGTGGGGGCTCGTACTACTATGGCTACACCTTC.

The chain employs TRBV5-4 and TRBJ1-2, with 8 nucleotides matching TRBD1. The CDR3 totals 18 residues. CDR1 SGHNT and CDR2 YYREEE come from the germline V gene (reference sequence). The trim removed 1 base at V and 6 bases at J, leaving 17 bases unmatched. This CDR3 is CASSLNPGTGYLGNGYTF. In nucleotides, the CDR3 is TGTGCCAGCAGCTTGAATCCCGGGACAGGTTATTTAGGTAATGGCTACACCTTC.

The chain recombines TRBV5-5 with TRBJ1-6, with D perhaps matching TRBD1 (6 bases). V was cut by 4 bases and J by 6 bases, with 11 bases left in between. Germline V CDR1 and CDR2: SGHKS, YYEKEE (reference sequence). The CDR3 has 14 residues. CDR3 sequence: CASSLWTANSPLHF. The CDR3 nucleotides read TGTGCCAGCAGCCTTTGGACAGCTAATTCACCCCTCCACTTT.

The gene calls are TRBV14 and TRBJ1-6, with D tentatively TRBD1 (5 bases). The length of the CDR3 is 14 residues. Trimming removed 4 bases at V and 7 bases at J, with 11 bases between. Germline values: CDR1 SGHDN, CDR2 FVKESK. The CDR3 coding sequence is TGTGCCAGCAGCCCCGGGGGAGGGAATTCACCCCTCCACTTT. This translates into CASSPGGGNSPLHF.

The chain links TRBV15 to TRBJ1-1; D uncertain. Trimming left V 0 bases short and J 5 bases short, with 10 bases between. Germline V gives CDR1 LNHNV, CDR2 YYDKDF (reference sequence). The CDR3 runs to 14 residues. The CDR3 nucleotides are TGTGCCACCAGCAGAGATCGGACGGGGACTGAAGCTTTCTTT. It specifies CATSRDRTGTEAFF. Full variable domain (missing parts from reference TRBV15 and TRBJ1-1): DAMVIQNPRYQVTQFGKPVTLSCSQTLNHNVMYWYQQKSSQAPKLLFHYYDKDFNNEADTPDNFQSRRPNTSFCFLDIRSPGLGDTAMYLCATSRDRTGTEAFFGQGTRLTVV.

This clone was found once. This sequence joins TRBV5-4 and TRBJ1-3, with 8 bases fitting TRBD1. Germline V gene sequence: CDR1 SGHNT, CDR2 YYREEE (reference sequence). This CDR3 region has 15 residues. V shed 1 base, J shed 4 bases, and the junction held 4 bases outside the gene matches. CDR3 sequence reads: CASSLQGAGGNTIYF. The CDR3 region has the DNA TGTGCCAGCAGCTTGCAGGGGGCAGGCGGAAACACCATATATTTT.

This chain joins TRBV19 and TRBJ1-2, with 8 bases lining up with TRBD1. The CDR3 has 15 residues. The germline CDR1 and CDR2 sequences are LNHDA and SQIVND (reference sequence). V dropped 3 bases and J dropped 2; count of bases not matched to a gene: 5. CDR3 DNA: TGTGCCAGTAGTATTGGTGCAGGGGGCAACTATGGCTACACCTTC. Translated, it gives CASSIGAGGNYGYTF.

This sequence joins TRBV3-1 (or the pseudogene TRBV3-2) and TRBJ2-3; D remains ambiguous. The germline V gene has CDR1 LGHDT and CDR2 YNNKEL (reference sequence). The V and J ends lost 5 bases and 5 bases respectively, with 8 bases between them. This CDR3 is built from 12 residues. As DNA, the CDR3 is TGTGCCAGCAGCTTTGATAGAGATACGCAGTATTTT. Its translation: CASSFDRDTQYF.

In DNA, the CDR3 is TGTGCCACCAGTCCCGGGAAGCATCAGCCCCAGCATTTT. Translating it yields CATSPGKHQPQHF. J is TRBJ1-5 and V is TRBV24-1; D unclear. Germline CDR1 reads KGHDR; CDR2 reads SFDVKD. The CDR3 length is 13 residues. Trimming removed 6 bases at V and 5 bases at J, with 10 bases between.

This chain links TRBV7-3 with TRBJ2-3; TRBD2 matches 16 bases. The V gene's germline CDR1 is SGHTA and CDR2 FQGTGA. There are 17 residues in the CDR3. J lost 9 bases, V lost 5 bases, and 11 bases had no gene match. The DNA of the CDR3 is TGTGCCAGCAGCCCTCGTGGGACTAGCGGGGGGGCCCGGACGCAGTATTTT. Translating gives CASSPRGTSGGARTQYF. The entire variable domain, with the rest obtained from reference TRBV7-3 and TRBJ2-3, is as follows: GAGVSQTPSNKVTEKGKYVELRCDPISGHTALYWYRQSLGQGPEFLIYFQGTGAADDSGLPNDRFFAVRPEGSVSTLKIQRTERGDSAVYLCASSPRGTSGGARTQYFGPGTRLTVL.

The chain's CDR3 is CASSQLLQGMNTEAFF. CDR3 nucleotide sequence: TGTGCCAGCTCTCAGCTATTACAGGGGATGAACACTGAAGCTTTCTTT. This chain connects TRBV18 to TRBJ1-1, with 7 bases fitting TRBD1. Trimming removed 6 bases from V and 0 bases from J; junction bases left unmatched: 10. The CDR3 extends over 16 amino acids. The germline CDR1 and CDR2 sequences are KGHSH and LQKENI.

The CDR3 region has the DNA TGTGCCAGCAGTGATTCTGGGACACCCTACGAGCAGTACTTC. Amino acid sequence: CASSDSGTPYEQYF. The chain links TRBV25-1 to TRBJ2-7; a possible D gene is TRBD1 (6 bases). The V end lost 3 bases, the J end lost 2 bases, and 11 bases lay between the germline ends. Germline CDR1 MGHDK, CDR2 SYGVNS. The CDR3 is made up of 14 amino acids.

This chain joins TRBV19 and TRBJ2-2, with D possibly being TRBD1 (6 bases). Germline loops: CDR1 LNHDA, CDR2 SQIVND (reference sequence). V lost 1 base and J 5 bases, leaving 11 bases between the germline ends. The CDR3 is made up of 15 amino acids. CDR3 coding DNA: TGTGCCAGTAGTATAGTCGCAGGGGTGACCGGGGAGCTGTTTTTT. It is translated as CASSIVAGVTGELFF.